The 31 T cell receptor beta chains given below trace back to one sample, sequenced in a study of regulatory T cells in long-lasting Graves disease. Building of the TCR beta libraries involved iRepertoire HTBI primers and Arm-PCR of CDR3 regions. TCRdb reprocessed the multiplex PCR reads via MiXCR and lists one record per CDR3 protein. Of about 440,000 distinct CDR3 sequences detected, about 16% appear once; the ten largest clones hold around a tenth. Time point here: newly diagnosed GD, antithyroid drugs for less than 3 months. PBMC RNA was the source of the TCR library. These sequences were also reported in another study, on T cells in Graves' hyperthyroidism and ophthalmopathy.

Here the sequenced sample was peripheral blood mononuclear cells (PBMCs), taken at new diagnosis, from a patient treated with antithyroid drugs. These receptor sequences come from a woman between 25 and 40 years old with Graves disease.

This clonotype was detected many times. The chain employs TRBV7-9 and TRBJ1-1, with D tentatively TRBD1 (6 bases). CDR3 length: 14 residues. V was clipped by 2 bases and J by 0 bases, with 7 bases between them. Germline V gene data show CDR1 as SEHNR and CDR2 as FQNEAQ (reference sequence). The CDR3 protein is CASSLQGMNTEAFF. For the CDR3, the DNA is TGTGCCAGCAGCTTACAGGGGATGAACACTGAAGCTTTCTTT. Together with reference TRBV7-9 and TRBJ1-1, the CDR3 gives the full variable domain: DTGVSQNPRHKITKRGQNVTFRCDPISEHNRLYWYRQTLGQGPEFLTYFQNEAQLEKSRLLSDRFSAERPKGSFSTLEIQRTEQGDSAMYLCASSLQGMNTEAFFGQGTRLTVV.

This chain connects TRBV11-2 to TRBJ2-7, with TRBD2 matching 8 bases. After removal of 5 bases from V and 2 bases from J, the junction contained 8 bases not matched to a gene. The CDR3 consists of 15 residues. Germline V gene sequence: CDR1 SGHAT, CDR2 FQNNGV. CDR3 nucleotides: TGTGCCAGCAGCCAGCTCGCGGGGGGCGCCTACGAGCAGTACTTC. Protein: CASSQLAGGAYEQYF.

This clonotype was counted many times. J is TRBJ2-7 and V is TRBV5-1, with D possibly TRBD2 on 6 matching bases. The V gene's germline CDR1 is SGHRS and CDR2 YFSETQ. With 4 bases removed from V and 2 bases from J, the gap between germline ends came to 16 bases. The CDR3 consists of 15 residues. CDR3 nucleotide sequence: TGCGCCAGCAGCCTCGTGACTAGGTACGCCTACGAGCAGTACTTC. As protein: CASSLVTRYAYEQYF.

The sample holds a few counts of this clonotype. V and J are TRBV27 and TRBJ1-1; the match to TRBD1 covers 7 bases. Germline CDR1 MNHEY, CDR2 SMNVEV (reference sequence). The junction had 11 bases not matched to a gene; V was cut back by 2 bases and J by 5 bases. This CDR3 has 16 amino acids. CDR3 DNA sequence: TGTGCCAGCAGTTTAAGGGGGGGACAGACGAGTACTGAAGCTTTCTTT. Amino acid sequence: CASSLRGGQTSTEAFF.

This clonotype was found a few times. The rearrangement joins TRBV5-6 to TRBJ2-5; D ambiguous. The V gene lost 1 base and the J gene lost 0 bases, with 10 bases spanning the gap. Germline V gene sequence: CDR1 SGHDT, CDR2 YYEEEE. This CDR3 spans 15 amino acids. The CDR3 DNA is TGTGCCAGCAGCTTGTCAGAGACGTACCAAGAGACCCAGTACTTC. It encodes CASSLSETYQETQYF.

The table lists this clonotype with many counts. Because the CDR3's place on the DNA is in doubt, the DNA is left out and the CDR3 is given as listed by TCRdb. The genes are TRBV2 and TRBJ1-2. The germline gives CDR1 SNHLY, CDR2 FYNNEI. The CDR3 has 9 residues if both end residues are counted. The CDR3 reads CASSTSYTF.

This clonotype was recorded many times. V usage is TRBV4-2 and J usage is TRBJ2-3, with D possibly matching TRBD2 (6 bases). The V end lost 0 bases, the J end lost 6 bases, and 19 bases lay between the germline ends. Germline V lookup: CDR1 LGHNA, CDR2 YNFKEQ. The CDR3 extends over 17 amino acids. The chain's CDR3 is CASSQDPVGGPPDTQYF. CDR3 sequence (DNA): TGTGCCAGCAGCCAAGATCCGGTCGGAGGGCCACCCGATACGCAGTATTTT.

This clonotype was detected ten times or more. The chain uses TRBV28 and TRBJ1-4; no definite D call. Germline values: CDR1 MDHEN, CDR2 SYDVKM. Trimming took off 3 bases at V and 12 bases at J, with 17 bases between the two ends. CDR3 size: 14 residues. CDR3 protein: CASSFLIGPRELFF. The CDR3 DNA reads as TGTGCCAGCAGTTTTTTGATCGGGCCGCGAGAACTGTTTTTT.

This clonotype was counted at least ten times. The V gene is TRBV24-1, the J gene TRBJ2-4; perhaps TRBD1 as D (5 bases). The length of the CDR3 is 13 residues. Per germline, CDR1 KGHDR and CDR2 SFDVKD. Trimming shortened V by 4 bases and J by 6 bases, and 9 bases separated the two germline ends. The CDR3 spells CATSDSTGNIQYF. CDR3 coding DNA: TGTGCCACCAGTGACAGTACAGGAAACATTCAGTACTTC.

The CDR3, as DNA: TGTGCCTGTCGGGGGGCTTGGATGAACACTGAAGCTTTCTTT. Its translation: CACRGAWMNTEAFF. This chain joins TRBV6-1 and TRBJ1-1, with D maybe TRBD1 (6 bases). The CDR3 has 14 residues. The germline gives CDR1 MNHNS, CDR2 SASEGT. The V gene lost 11 bases and the J gene lost 0 bases, with 16 bases spanning the gap.

In regard to this clonotype: This probably arose from a read error, given a far larger clone one base away. The chain combines TRBV7-2 with TRBJ2-7, with D perhaps matching TRBD2 (5 bases). Trimming left V 7 bases short and J 2 bases short, with 15 bases between. The CDR3 runs to 14 residues. Germline V gene sequence: CDR1 SGHTA, CDR2 FQGNSA. The CDR3 DNA sequence: TGTGCCAGCACCGCTTTAACCGGGGCCTACGAGCAGTACTTC. It encodes CASTALTGAYEQYF. The entire variable domain, with the rest obtained from reference TRBV7-2 and TRBJ2-7, is as follows: GAGVSQSPSNKVTEKGKDVELRCDPISGHTALYWYRQSLGQGLEFLIYFQGNSAPDKSGLPSDRFSAERTGGSVSTLTIQRTQQEDSAVYLCASTALTGAYEQYFGPGTRLTVT.

J is TRBJ2-2 and V is TRBV7-8, with a possible D match to TRBD1 (6 bases). V was pared by 5 bases and J by 2 bases, with 12 bases between. CDR1 and CDR2 from the germline V gene are SGHVS and FQNEAQ. The CDR3 consists of 15 residues. The CDR3 protein is CASSPTGPNTGELFF. Written as DNA, the CDR3 is TGTGCCAGCAGCCCTACAGGGCCAAACACCGGGGAGCTGTTTTTT. Variable domain in full (rest from reference TRBV7-8 and TRBJ2-2): GAGVSQSPRYKVAKRGQDVALRCDPISGHVSLFWYQQALGQGPEFLTYFQNEAQLDKSGLPSDRFFAERPEGSVSTLKIQRTQQEDSAVYLCASSPTGPNTGELFFGEGSRLTVL.

This clonotype occurred many times. This chain uses TRBV28 with TRBJ1-2, with D uncertain. Germline CDR1 and CDR2: MDHEN and SYDVKM. V was shortened by 4 bases and J by 4 bases, with 16 bases between the two germline ends. The CDR3 has 15 residues. The DNA for the CDR3 is TGTGCCAGCAGTTCCTCGGACGGGAGAATCTATGGCTACACCTTC. It specifies CASSSSDGRIYGYTF.

This chain links TRBV30 with TRBJ2-6, with D possibly TRBD1 on 6 matching bases. CDR3 length: 14 amino acids. CDR1 is GTSNPN, CDR2 SVGIG, per germline (reference sequence). Trimming took off 1 base at V and 2 bases at J, with 6 bases between the two ends. The CDR3, as DNA: TGTGCCTGGAGTGCAGGGGCTGGGGCCAACGTCCTGACTTTC. Protein product: CAWSAGAGANVLTF.

In its sample, this clonotype was seen many times. This chain joins TRBV3-1 and TRBJ2-7; 10 positions match TRBD2. CDR3 length: 15 residues. The V and J ends lost 2 bases and 4 bases, in that order; junction bases with no gene match: 5. Germline lookup yields CDR1 LGHDT and CDR2 YNNKEL (reference sequence). The CDR3 DNA reads TGTGCCAGCAGCCAAAGCGGGAGGGCCTCTTACGAGCAGTACTTC. Its protein product is CASSQSGRASYEQYF.

This chain connects TRBV7-9 to TRBJ1-4; 8 nucleotides agree with TRBD1. V lost 3 bases, J lost 12 bases, and 6 bases stayed unmatched. CDR3 length: 13 amino acids. Germline V gene lookup returns CDR1 SEHNR and CDR2 FQNEAQ (reference sequence). The CDR3 coding sequence is TGTGCCAGCAGCTTGGGACAGGACGGCCAACTGTTTTTT. Translation: CASSLGQDGQLFF.

This chain uses TRBV18 with TRBJ1-1; the D gene is possibly TRBD1 (6 bases). Trimming stripped 6 bases from V and 0 bases from J, with 26 bases between. The CDR3 length is 19 residues. Germline V gene lookup returns CDR1 KGHSH and CDR2 LQKENI. The DNA for the CDR3 is TGTGCCAGCTCGCCAGGGGCGGACAGAACCTATTTTATGAACACTGAAGCTTTCTTT. This gives the protein CASSPGADRTYFMNTEAFF.

This clonotype was counted between two and nine times. The rearrangement uses TRBV28 and TRBJ2-5; D gene unclear. The CDR3 contains 15 residues. The germline V gene has CDR1 MDHEN and CDR2 SYDVKM. V lost 8 bases and J lost 1, with 17 bases in between. For the CDR3, the DNA is TGTGCCAGCTGTCCAACGGAGCCAAGCCAAGAGACCCAGTACTTC. This translates into CASCPTEPSQETQYF.

This clonotype was seen ten or more times. One end of the junction varies from germline; a read error may be responsible. The chain couples TRBV27 to TRBJ2-5, with D possibly being TRBD1 (5 bases). Germline assignment: CDR1 MNHEY and CDR2 SMNVEV (reference sequence). CDR3 length: 12 amino acids. This CDR3 is CAARGAQGTQYF. As DNA, the CDR3 is TGTGCCGCTAGGGGCGCTCAAGGGACCCAGTACTTC.

This clonotype was observed many times. The chain links TRBV6-5 to TRBJ2-7; 9 positions match TRBD1. Germline V gene data show CDR1 as MNHEY and CDR2 as SVGAGI. This CDR3 region has 16 residues. The junction had 12 bases not matched to a gene; V was cut back by 4 bases and J by 5 bases. The CDR3 is CASSFRTGTGKNEQYF. CDR3 DNA sequence: TGTGCCAGCAGTTTTCGAACCGGGACAGGGAAAAACGAGCAGTACTTC.

At least ten counts were recorded for this clonotype. The V call is TRBV3-1, the J call TRBJ2-1; 11 nucleotides match TRBD2. Germline trimming cut 4 bases from V and 6 bases from J; bases unmatched to any gene: 11. The length of the CDR3 is 17 residues. The germline gives CDR1 LGHDT, CDR2 YNNKEL (reference sequence). This CDR3 is CASSPDLLAGVGNEQFF. CDR3 DNA sequence: TGTGCCAGCAGCCCTGACTTACTAGCGGGAGTTGGCAATGAGCAGTTCTTC.

Many counts were recorded for this clonotype. The chain recombines TRBV11-2 with TRBJ1-2; D is possibly TRBD1 (5 bases). CDR1 SGHAT and CDR2 FQNNGV come from the germline V gene. Trimming pared 7 bases from V and 4 bases from J, leaving 13 bases between. This CDR3 contains 13 residues. CDR3 nucleotides: TGTGCCAGCACCCCGGGGGTATCCTATGGCTACACCTTC. Its protein product is CASTPGVSYGYTF.

V and J are TRBV4-1 and TRBJ1-2; no firm D call. Germline V gene data show CDR1 as MGHRA and CDR2 as YSYEKL. CDR3 length: 14 amino acids. Trimming left V 2 bases short and J 6 bases short, with 13 bases between. CDR3 residues: CASSQPGPLDGYTF. CDR3 nucleotide sequence: TGCGCCAGCAGCCAACCCGGGCCCCTGGATGGCTACACCTTC.

The table lists this clonotype with many counts. V usage is TRBV20-1 and J usage is TRBJ1-5; D is perhaps TRBD1 (5 bases). V was trimmed by 4 bases and J by 0 bases, leaving 16 bases between them. Germline V lookup: CDR1 DFQATT, CDR2 SNEGSKA (reference sequence). The CDR3 is made up of 16 amino acids. The CDR3: CSATGSVENSNQPQHF. The CDR3 DNA sequence: TGCAGTGCTACAGGGTCTGTTGAAAATAGCAATCAGCCCCAGCATTTT.

V and J are TRBV29-1 and TRBJ2-1, with D perhaps matching TRBD2 (6 bases). V gave up 3 bases and J gave up 0 bases, with 12 bases separating them. CDR1 is SQVTM and CDR2 is ANQGSEA in the germline V gene. CDR3 length: 15 residues. As DNA, the CDR3 is TGCAGCGTTGAGGGACTGCCAAGCTCCTACAATGAGCAGTTCTTC. Protein sequence: CSVEGLPSSYNEQFF.

This clonotype was observed at least ten times. A read error may account for a junction end that differs from germline. The chain carries TRBV5-1 and TRBJ1-1; D is possibly TRBD1 (5 bases). CDR1 and CDR2 from the germline V gene are SGHRS and YFSETQ. This CDR3 is built from 13 residues. CDR3: CASSLRRGTEAFF. In DNA, the CDR3 is TGTGCCAGCAGCCTTAGAAGGGGCACTGAAGCTTTCTTT.

This clonotype was picked up many times. The V and J genes are TRBV7-9 and TRBJ2-7; D might be TRBD1 (5 bases). Trimming removed 2 bases at V and 0 bases at J, with 14 bases between. This CDR3 is 16 amino acids long. Germline CDR1 is SEHNR and CDR2 is FQNEAQ (reference sequence). CDR3 amino acids: CASSLSSRAGSYEQYF. Written as DNA, the CDR3 is TGTGCCAGCAGCTTAAGCTCCAGGGCCGGCTCCTACGAGCAGTACTTC. The complete variable domain, with remaining parts taken from reference TRBV7-9 and TRBJ2-7, reads DTGVSQNPRHKITKRGQNVTFRCDPISEHNRLYWYRQTLGQGPEFLTYFQNEAQLEKSRLLSDRFSAERPKGSFSTLEIQRTEQGDSAMYLCASSLSSRAGSYEQYFGPGTRLTVT.

There are a few counts of this clonotype. J is TRBJ1-4 and V is TRBV10-3; unclear D gene. Germline CDR1 is ENHRY and CDR2 is SYGVKD. CDR3 length: 15 residues. The ends were cut back, 6 bases at V and 0 bases at J, with 11 bases in the middle. Here the CDR3 reads CAISADPTTNEKLFF. Here the CDR3 DNA reads TGTGCCATCAGCGCTGATCCTACAACTAATGAAAAACTGTTTTTT.

This clonotype showed up many times. V is TRBV20-1 and J is TRBJ1-5; 9 positions match TRBD1. From germline, CDR1 is DFQATT and CDR2 SNEGSKA (reference sequence). The CDR3 totals 16 residues. V gave up 6 bases and J gave up 0 bases; unmatched junction bases: 9. CDR3 nucleotides: TGCAGTGCACTCCCCGGGACAGGGTATAGCAATCAGCCCCAGCATTTT. Its protein product is CSALPGTGYSNQPQHF.

J is TRBJ1-2 and V is TRBV25-1, with a possible D match to TRBD1 (6 bases). Germline V gene sequence: CDR1 MGHDK, CDR2 SYGVNS. Trimming stripped 3 bases from V and 3 bases from J, with 14 bases between. The CDR3 length is 15 residues. The CDR3 spells CASSDLWGPYYGYTF. In DNA, the CDR3 is TGTGCCAGCAGTGACCTTTGGGGGCCCTACTATGGCTACACCTTC.

This clonotype was counted only a few times. V and J are TRBV4-1 and TRBJ2-1; TRBD1 matches at 9 bases. Germline CDR1 reads MGHRA; CDR2 reads YSYEKL. V trimming: 6 bases; J trimming: 7 bases; junction bases outside the gene matches: 4. The CDR3 loop spans 13 amino acids. Here the CDR3 reads CASRWTGDNEQFF. The CDR3 DNA is TGCGCCAGCAGATGGACAGGGGATAATGAGCAGTTCTTC.